The 10 T cell receptor beta chains listed next were all sequenced from one sample in a study of regulatory dendritic cells for organ transplantation. TCRdb keeps only in-frame clones here, not all; method: immunoSEQ multiplex PCR. Among 30,000 to 40,000 clones listed, 85% to 90% were seen once. The sample taken for sequencing was naive CD4+ T cells from blood. The subset is: CD45RA+ naive T cells. The receptor set was obtained from a human donor in good health.

There are a few counts of this clone. V is TRBV10-1 and J is TRBJ1-2; 10 bases map to TRBD1. The CDR3 extends over 13 amino acids. V was clipped by 5 bases and J by 4 bases; unmatched bases: 1. The germline V gene encodes CDR1 WNHNN and CDR2 SYGVQD (reference sequence). The CDR3 is CASSRTGGYGYTF. The CDR3 nucleotides read TGCGCCAGCAGTAGGACAGGGGGCTATGGCTACACCTTC.

The gene calls are TRBV5-4 and TRBJ2-3; D is possibly TRBD2 (6 bases). Trimming pared 5 bases from V and 2 bases from J, leaving 12 bases between. Germline V gene lookup returns CDR1 SGHNT and CDR2 YYREEE (reference sequence). The CDR3 has 14 amino acids. CDR3 residues: CASRPGGSTDTQYF. CDR3 in DNA: TGTGCCAGCAGACCTGGGGGGTCCACAGATACGCAGTATTTT.

This rearrangement joins TRBV5-8 to TRBJ2-7; 8 bases line up with TRBD2. Germline trimming cut 2 bases from V and 2 bases from J; bases unmatched to any gene: 9. The CDR3 sequence is 16 residues long. Germline-derived CDR1 and CDR2 are SGHTS and YDEGEE. The CDR3 loop reads CASSFLIVAGTYEQYF. CDR3 sequence (DNA): TGTGCCAGCAGCTTCCTGATCGTAGCGGGGACCTACGAGCAGTACTTC.

The chain employs TRBV18 and TRBJ1-2; D is undetermined. Germline loops: CDR1 KGHSH, CDR2 LQKENI. The CDR3 has 19 residues. The V end lost 6 bases, the J end lost 6 bases, and 32 bases lay between the germline ends. The CDR3 sequence: CASSGSQRIDVDPDNGYTF. In DNA, the CDR3 is TGTGCCAGCTCCGGTTCTCAGCGGATCGATGTTGATCCTGACAATGGCTACACCTTC.

The chain recombines TRBV9 with TRBJ2-3, with 7 nucleotides matching TRBD1. This CDR3 is built from 16 residues. The J segment lost 0 bases and the V segment lost 4 bases, leaving 8 bases of the junction unmatched. Germline V lookup: CDR1 SGDLS, CDR2 YYNGEE. The CDR3 reads CASSQQDRVSTDTQYF. The CDR3 DNA reads as TGTGCCAGCAGCCAGCAAGACAGGGTGAGCACAGATACGCAGTATTTT.

The V and J genes are TRBV10-3 and TRBJ2-5; TRBD2 aligns across 8 bases. The length of the CDR3 is 11 residues. V gave up 6 bases and J gave up 7 bases; unmatched junction bases: 1. The V gene's germline CDR1 is ENHRY and CDR2 SYGVKD. The CDR3 reads CAISGGGTQYF. CDR3 bases: TGTGCCATCAGCGGGGGGGGGACCCAGTACTTC.

V gene TRBV4-2 combines with J gene TRBJ2-3; the D gene could be TRBD1 or TRBD2 (6 bases each). Trimming took off 5 bases at V and 3 bases at J, with 24 bases between the two ends. This CDR3 is 18 amino acids long. The germline gives CDR1 LGHNA, CDR2 YNFKEQ. The CDR3, as DNA: TGTGCCAGCAGCAACCAAGGCCGGGGGCGCGGAGGAACAGATACGCAGTATTTT. This encodes CASSNQGRGRGGTDTQYF.

This clone was seen just once. The genes are TRBV5-8 and TRBJ2-7; D is ambiguous. Germline CDR1 SGHTS, CDR2 YDEGEE. This CDR3 is 15 amino acids long. Trimming took 2 bases from V and 0 from J, leaving 12 bases between them. This CDR3 reads CASSFWFDSSYEQYF. For the CDR3, the DNA is TGTGCCAGCAGCTTTTGGTTTGATAGCTCCTACGAGCAGTACTTC.

The gene calls are TRBV19 and TRBJ1-2; 8 nucleotides match TRBD1. The germline CDR1 and CDR2 sequences are LNHDA and SQIVND (reference sequence). The CDR3 sequence is 20 residues long. Trimming took 7 bases from V and 2 from J; bases not matched to a gene: 24. The CDR3 here is CASTTQILTGTGLINYGYTF. The CDR3 region has the DNA TGTGCCAGTACGACCCAGATACTAACCGGGACAGGACTTATAAACTATGGCTACACCTTC.

The gene calls are TRBV7-8 and TRBJ2-1; possibly TRBD1 or TRBD2 for D (5 bases each). This CDR3 comprises 15 residues. Deletions cut 2 bases from V and 2 bases from J, with 10 bases between. Germline CDR1 reads SGHVS; CDR2 reads FQNEAQ. In DNA, the CDR3 is TGTGCCAGCAGCTTATTTATGGGGGCCTACAATGAGCAGTTCTTC. It codes for CASSLFMGAYNEQFF.